This TCR beta chain was profiled in a study of cytomegalovirus exposure and HLA in healthy donors. The wider study: A previous analysis identified approximately 110 million unique TCR beta sequences derived from around 200 million T cells.

General study points: One cluster of highly shared sequence variants probably arose as a sequencing artifact. In a later analysis, common viral pathogens appeared linked to several of the most significant clusters.

This PCR relied on a set of 60 Vbeta primers and 13 Jbeta primers. Here immunoSEQ multiplex PCR was the method, and the copy in TCRdb shows in-frame clones only, minus some. The sample has some 180,000 clones; more than 65% are singletons. Germline CDR1 reads MNHEY; CDR2 reads SMNVEV (reference sequence). The CDR3 length is 15 residues. Notes on this clone: The target antigen is unknown.

The TCR comes from a female donor in good health and CMV-seronegative. Specimen: PBMCs. The V gene is TRBV27, the J gene TRBJ2-5; TRBD1 is a possible D gene (6 bases). The tail of the sequence fits TRBJ2-7 better, so the J call may be wrong. DNA for the CDR3: TGTGCCAGCAGTGTAACGGGACACCTCTCCTACGAGCAGTACTTC. Translating it yields CASSVTGHLSYEQYF.